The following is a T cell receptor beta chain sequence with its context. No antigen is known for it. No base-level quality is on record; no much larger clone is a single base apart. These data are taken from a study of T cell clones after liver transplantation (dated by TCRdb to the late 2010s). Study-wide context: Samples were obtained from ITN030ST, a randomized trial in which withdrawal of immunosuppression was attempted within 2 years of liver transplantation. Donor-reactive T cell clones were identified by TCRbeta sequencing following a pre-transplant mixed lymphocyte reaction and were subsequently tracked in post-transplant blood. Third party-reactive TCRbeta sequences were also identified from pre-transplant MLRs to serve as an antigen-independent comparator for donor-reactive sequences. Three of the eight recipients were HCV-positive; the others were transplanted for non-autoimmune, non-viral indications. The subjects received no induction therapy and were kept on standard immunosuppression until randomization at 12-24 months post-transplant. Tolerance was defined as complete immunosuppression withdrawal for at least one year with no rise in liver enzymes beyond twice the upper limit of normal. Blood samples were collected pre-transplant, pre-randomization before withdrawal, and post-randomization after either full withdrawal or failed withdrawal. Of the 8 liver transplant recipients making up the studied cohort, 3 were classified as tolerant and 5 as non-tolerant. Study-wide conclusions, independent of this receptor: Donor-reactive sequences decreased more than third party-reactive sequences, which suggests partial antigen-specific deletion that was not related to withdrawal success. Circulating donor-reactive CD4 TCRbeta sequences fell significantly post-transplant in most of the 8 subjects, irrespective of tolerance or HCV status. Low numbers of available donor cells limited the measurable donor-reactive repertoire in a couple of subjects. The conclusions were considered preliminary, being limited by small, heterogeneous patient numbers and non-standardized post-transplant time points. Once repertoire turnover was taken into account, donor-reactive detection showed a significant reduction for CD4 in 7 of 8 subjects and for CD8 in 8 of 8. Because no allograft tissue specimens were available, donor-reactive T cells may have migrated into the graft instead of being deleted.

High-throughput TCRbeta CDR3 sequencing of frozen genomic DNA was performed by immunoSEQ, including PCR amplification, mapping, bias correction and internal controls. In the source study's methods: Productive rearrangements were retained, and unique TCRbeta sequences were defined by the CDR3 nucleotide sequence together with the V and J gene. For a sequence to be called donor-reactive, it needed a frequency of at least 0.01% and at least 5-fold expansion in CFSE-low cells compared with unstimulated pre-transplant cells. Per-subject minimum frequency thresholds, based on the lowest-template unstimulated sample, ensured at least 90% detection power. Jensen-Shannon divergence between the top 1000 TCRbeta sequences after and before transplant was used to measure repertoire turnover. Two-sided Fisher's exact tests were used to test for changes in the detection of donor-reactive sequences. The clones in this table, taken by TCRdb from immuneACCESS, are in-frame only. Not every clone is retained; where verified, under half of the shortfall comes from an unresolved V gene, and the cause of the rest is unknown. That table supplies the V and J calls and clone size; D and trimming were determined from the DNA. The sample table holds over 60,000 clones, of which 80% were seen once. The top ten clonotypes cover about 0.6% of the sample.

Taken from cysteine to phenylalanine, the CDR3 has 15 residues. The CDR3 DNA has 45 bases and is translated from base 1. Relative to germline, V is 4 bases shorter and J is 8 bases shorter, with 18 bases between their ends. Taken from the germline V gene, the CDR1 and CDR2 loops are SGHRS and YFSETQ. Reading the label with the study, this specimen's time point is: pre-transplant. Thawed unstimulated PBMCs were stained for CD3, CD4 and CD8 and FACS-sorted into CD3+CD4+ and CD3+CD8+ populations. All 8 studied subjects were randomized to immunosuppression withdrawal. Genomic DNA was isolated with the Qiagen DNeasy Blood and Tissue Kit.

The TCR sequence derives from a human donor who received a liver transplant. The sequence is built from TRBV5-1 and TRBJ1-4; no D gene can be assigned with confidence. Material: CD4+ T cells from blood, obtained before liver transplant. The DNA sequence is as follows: TGCGCCAGCAGCGCCGACCTTAGCATGGGGGAAAAACTGTTTTTT. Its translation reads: CASSADLSMGEKLFF.